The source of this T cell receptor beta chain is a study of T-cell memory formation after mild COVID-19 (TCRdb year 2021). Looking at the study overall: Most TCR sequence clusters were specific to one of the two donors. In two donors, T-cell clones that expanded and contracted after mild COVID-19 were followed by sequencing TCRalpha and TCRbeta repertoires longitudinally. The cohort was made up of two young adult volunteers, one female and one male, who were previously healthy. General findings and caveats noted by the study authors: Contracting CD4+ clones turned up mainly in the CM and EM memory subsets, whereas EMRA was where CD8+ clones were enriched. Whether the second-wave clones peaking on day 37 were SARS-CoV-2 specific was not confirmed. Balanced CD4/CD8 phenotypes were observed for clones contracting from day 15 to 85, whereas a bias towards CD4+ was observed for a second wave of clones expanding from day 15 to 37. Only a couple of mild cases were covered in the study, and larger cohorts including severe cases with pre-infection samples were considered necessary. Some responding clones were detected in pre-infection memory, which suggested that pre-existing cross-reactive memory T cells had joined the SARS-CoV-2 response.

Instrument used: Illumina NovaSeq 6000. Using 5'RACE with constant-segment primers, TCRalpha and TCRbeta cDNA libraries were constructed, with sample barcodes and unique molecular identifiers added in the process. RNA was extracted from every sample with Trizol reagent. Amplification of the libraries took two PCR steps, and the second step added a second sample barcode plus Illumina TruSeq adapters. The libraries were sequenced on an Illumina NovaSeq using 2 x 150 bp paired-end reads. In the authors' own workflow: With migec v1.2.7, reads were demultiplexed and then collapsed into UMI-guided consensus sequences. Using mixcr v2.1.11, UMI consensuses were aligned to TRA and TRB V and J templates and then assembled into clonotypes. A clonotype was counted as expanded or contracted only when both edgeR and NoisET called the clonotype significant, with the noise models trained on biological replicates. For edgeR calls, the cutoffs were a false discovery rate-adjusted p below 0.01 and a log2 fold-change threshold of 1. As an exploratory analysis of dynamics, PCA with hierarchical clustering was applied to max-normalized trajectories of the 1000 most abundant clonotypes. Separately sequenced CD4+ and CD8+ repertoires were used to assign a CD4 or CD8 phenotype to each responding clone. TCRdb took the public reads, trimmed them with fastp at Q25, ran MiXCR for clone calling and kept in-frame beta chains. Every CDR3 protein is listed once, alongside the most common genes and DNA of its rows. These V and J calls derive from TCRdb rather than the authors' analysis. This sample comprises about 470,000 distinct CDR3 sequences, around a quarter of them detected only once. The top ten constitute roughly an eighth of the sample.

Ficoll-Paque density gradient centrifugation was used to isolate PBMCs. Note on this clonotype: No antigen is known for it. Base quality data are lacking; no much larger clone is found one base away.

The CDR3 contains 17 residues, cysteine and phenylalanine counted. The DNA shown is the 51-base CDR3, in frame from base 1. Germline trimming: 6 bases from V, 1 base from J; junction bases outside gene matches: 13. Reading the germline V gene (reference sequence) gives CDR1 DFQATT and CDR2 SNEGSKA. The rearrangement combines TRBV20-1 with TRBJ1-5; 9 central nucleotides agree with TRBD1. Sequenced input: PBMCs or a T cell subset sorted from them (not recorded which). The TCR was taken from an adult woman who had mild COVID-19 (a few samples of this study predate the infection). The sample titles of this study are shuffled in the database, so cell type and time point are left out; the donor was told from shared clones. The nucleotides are TGCAGTGCAAGGGTCCGACAGGGGGGCGGGAGCAATCAGCCCCAGCATTTT. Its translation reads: CSARVRQGGGSNQPQHF.